This T cell receptor beta chain was obtained from a study of identical twins. This clonotype was seen at least ten times. Its target is not known. Study outcomes and limitations: It was possible that invariant MAIT and iNKT cells partly confounded the zero-insertion analyses.

TCRdb re-analysed the 5' RACE reads in MiXCR, keeping a single row per CDR3 protein. The data contain around 300,000 distinct CDR3 sequences, about 8% of them singletons. CDR1 and CDR2 (germline): MNHNS, SASEGT. Trimming left V 2 bases short and J 6 bases short, with 8 bases between. The CDR3 loop spans 13 amino acids. These sequences were also reported in another study, on yellow fever vaccine responses in identical twins. That source notes: Twins reportedly showed a vaccine T cell response that seemed partly convergent and partly personalized.

The sample comprised memory (CD45RO+) T cells sorted from blood. The TCR originated in a woman under 30 in good health. J is TRBJ2-1 and V is TRBV6-1; D is ambiguous. CDR3 in amino acids: CASSEMPGNEQFF. DNA of the CDR3: TGTGCCAGCAGTGAAATGCCGGGCAATGAGCAGTTCTTC.